This entry lists 2 T cell receptor beta chains sequenced from one sample in a study of graft-versus-host responses after intestinal transplantation. The repertoire was sequenced with immunoSEQ multiplex PCR; TCRdb's copy has only in-frame clones and lacks some. The sample includes 85,000 to 90,000 clones, approximately 90% of them seen just once. These receptors' targets are unknown. Source: unstimulated CD4+ T cells sorted from spleen or lymph node cells, taken before transplant. These receptors came from a human donor who was the organ donor for an intestinal transplant.

This clone was detected only once. The same CDR3 arises from other DNA sequences in this sample as well. The V call is TRBV19, the J call TRBJ2-7; possibly TRBD1 for D (6 bases). This CDR3 contains 16 residues. Germline V gives CDR1 LNHDA, CDR2 SQIVND (reference sequence). V lost 2 bases, J lost 0 bases, and 14 bases lay in between. The CDR3 bases are TGTGCCAGTAGTATAAATCCCAGGGGAAGCTCCTACGAGCAGTACTTC. Translation: CASSINPRGSSYEQYF.

In its sample, this clone was seen a few times. This chain links TRBV19 with TRBJ1-2; tentatively, D is TRBD1 (5 bases). CDR1 LNHDA and CDR2 SQIVND come from the germline V gene (reference sequence). This CDR3 region has 11 residues. V shed 6 bases and J shed 7 bases, with 9 bases lying between them. The chain's CDR3 is CASSSGIGYTF. CDR3 sequence (DNA): TGTGCCAGTAGCTCAGGGATTGGCTACACCTTC.